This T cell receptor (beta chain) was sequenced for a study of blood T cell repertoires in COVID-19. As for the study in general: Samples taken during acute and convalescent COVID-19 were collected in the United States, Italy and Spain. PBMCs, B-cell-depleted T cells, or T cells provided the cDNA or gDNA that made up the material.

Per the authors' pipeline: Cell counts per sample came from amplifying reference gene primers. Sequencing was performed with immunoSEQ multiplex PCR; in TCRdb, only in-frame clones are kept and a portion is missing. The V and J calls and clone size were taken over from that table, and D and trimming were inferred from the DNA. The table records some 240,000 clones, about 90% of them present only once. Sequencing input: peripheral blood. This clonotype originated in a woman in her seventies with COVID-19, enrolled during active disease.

The CDR3 DNA reads as TGTGCCAGCAGCCCCACTGGGCCCCCCGGGGAGCTGTTTTTT. Its protein is CASSPTGPPGELFF. V and J are TRBV6-5 and TRBJ2-2, with unresolved D. This CDR3 has 14 residues. The germline V gene encodes CDR1 MNHEY and CDR2 SVGAGI. The germline V and J ends were trimmed by 6 bases and 6 bases, with 14 bases remaining between them.